This entry features one T cell receptor (beta chain) sequence. The same CDR3 arises from other DNA sequences in this sample as well. This sample stems from a study of blood T cell repertoires in COVID-19. The data were produced by immunoSEQ multiplex PCR, yet TCRdb's version contains in-frame clones alone and is incomplete. The sample gives 150,000 to 200,000 clones, 83% of which show up once; more than 7.5% is in the top ten. Germline CDR1 reads LNHDA; CDR2 reads SQIVND (reference sequence). The germline V and J ends were trimmed by 1 base and 0 bases, with 10 bases remaining between them. The CDR3 sequence is 15 residues long.

The chain couples TRBV19 to TRBJ2-7; tentatively, D is TRBD2 (5 bases). The sequence was collected from a woman aged 70-85 years with COVID-19, enrolled during active disease. What was sequenced was peripheral blood. CDR3 sequence: CASSIGGPYSYEQYF. CDR3 nucleotides: TGTGCCAGTAGTATAGGAGGGCCCTACTCCTACGAGCAGTACTTC.